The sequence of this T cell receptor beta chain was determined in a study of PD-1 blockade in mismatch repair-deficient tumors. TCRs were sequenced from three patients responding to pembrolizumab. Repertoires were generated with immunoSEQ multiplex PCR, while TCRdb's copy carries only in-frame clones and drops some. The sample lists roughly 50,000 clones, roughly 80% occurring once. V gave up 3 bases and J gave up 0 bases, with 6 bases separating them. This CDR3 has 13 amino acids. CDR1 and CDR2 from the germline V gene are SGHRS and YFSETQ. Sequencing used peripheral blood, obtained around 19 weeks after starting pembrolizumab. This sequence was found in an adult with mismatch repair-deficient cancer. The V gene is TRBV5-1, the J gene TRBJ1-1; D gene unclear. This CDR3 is CASSWTVNTEAFF. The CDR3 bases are TGCGCCAGCAGCTGGACCGTGAACACTGAAGCTTTCTTT. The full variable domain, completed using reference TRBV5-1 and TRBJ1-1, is KAGVTQTPRYLIKTRGQQVTLSCSPISGHRSVSWYQQTPGQGLQFLFEYFSETQRNKGNFPGRFSGRQFSNSRSEMNVSTLELGDSALYLCASSWTVNTEAFFGQGTRLTVV.